This T cell receptor beta chain was sequenced during a study of spatial heterogeneity in lung cancer (dated by TCRdb to between 2017 and 2020). The study in broad terms: More beta-chain than alpha-chain transcripts were consistently detected, likely reflecting higher beta-chain transcript abundance. Both alpha and beta chains were TCR-sequenced in samples taken at surgery, namely 220 tumor regions, more than 62 matched nontumor lung samples and 55 to 60 PBMC samples. The study quantitatively compared TCR alpha and beta repertoires across multiple tumor regions, matched nontumor lung and blood in non-small cell lung cancer. In the raw uncorrected reads, each unique combination of TCR and UMI appeared more than ten times on average. The study linked features of the TCR repertoire to counts of nonsynonymous mutations, which were determined by whole-exome sequencing of tumor tissue.

The time point label corresponds to: sample taken at primary tumor resection. Samples were obtained from around 72 patients with early-stage, untreated non-small cell lung cancer from the lung TRACERx cohort. For TCR sequencing, whole RNA was extracted from tumor and nontumor lung tissue, or from cryopreserved PBMC samples, and no cell sorting was done. A patient was chosen for TCR sequencing only when enough RNA was available from at least two tumor regions. This clonotype has only a few counts. It has no known antigen specificity. Per-nucleotide qualities are absent, and no much larger clonotype sits a single base away. The CDR3, cysteine through phenylalanine, is 13 amino acids long. Only CDR3 DNA is held: 39 bases, read in frame from base 1. Relative to germline, V is missing 4 bases and J is missing 12 bases, with 6 bases of the junction outside any gene match. Library construction relied on 5' RACE. The instrument given in TCRdb is NextSeq 500. The TCR library protocol attached a unique molecular identifier to each TCR cDNA molecule to allow correction of PCR and sequencing errors. In the authors' own workflow: TCR identification, UMI-based error correction and CDR3 extraction were performed with Decombinator tools. Expanded TCRs were defined as those above a frequency of 2 per 1,000, corresponding to the top 1% of the tumor frequency distribution. Rényi diversity was computed with the R vegan package after subsampling each repertoire 100 times to 5,000 TCRs. CDR3 similarity networks were built from amino acid triplet string-kernel similarity, with CDR3s being connected when pairwise similarity was above 0.82. TCRdb's own reprocessing of the public reads used fastp at Q25 and MiXCR and kept productive beta chains. Identical CDR3 proteins give one entry, which carries the most common genes and DNA. Clone size and V and J calls follow TCRdb, not the original study. A total of around 9,800 distinct CDR3 sequences appear in this sample, approximately 5.8% of them only once. The ten top clones hold 25% to 35% of the sample.

General conclusions and limits of the study: Ubiquitous expanded tumor TCRs were found in blood more often at tumor resection than at routine follow-up. Confirming at a functional level the hypothesis that regional TCRs recognize regional mutations was considered to require additional single-cell paired TCR alpha and beta sequencing.

The specimen was PBMCs, collected at surgery. The sequence derives from a male donor with early-stage non-small cell lung cancer. Recombination joined TRBV23-1 with TRBJ2-1; 10 bases in the middle match TRBD1. Being an ORF, TRBV23-1 has a function that is uncertain. The CDR3 corresponds to CASSPRQGAWQFF. Read as DNA, the sequence is TGCGCCAGCAGTCCTCGACAGGGGGCTTGGCAGTTCTTC.